These 14 T cell receptor beta chains came from one sample sequenced in a study of human T cells and chemical hapten exposure. TCRdb called the RACE reads again in MiXCR, with one record for every CDR3 protein. The sample lists some 32,000 distinct CDR3 sequences; about 5.6% were seen once. Specified time point: patch test 3, about 24 weeks after DPC sensitization. Treatment: therapeutic diphenylcyclopropenone sensitization with weekly scalp DPC. Source: whole blood, taken in connection with sensitization to the hapten diphenylcyclopropenone (DPC). These receptors were obtained from a man aged 25 to 40 with alopecia areata. Some clones in this sample may be carry-over from other donors' samples.

This clonotype has ten or more counts. The CDR3 here is CSARDPGTSGVLQFF. DNA for the CDR3: TGCAGTGCTAGAGATCCCGGGACTAGCGGGGTCCTACAGTTCTTC. The chain carries TRBV20-1 and TRBJ2-1; TRBD2 matches 13 bases. From germline, CDR1 is DFQATT and CDR2 SNEGSKA (reference sequence). The CDR3 has 15 residues. V lost 0 bases, J lost 13 bases, and 9 bases stayed unmatched.

This clonotype was picked up many times. V gene TRBV27 combines with J gene TRBJ1-1; D unclear. CDR3 length: 13 amino acids. Per the germline V gene, CDR1 is MNHEY and CDR2 is SMNVEV (reference sequence). V was clipped by 4 bases and J by 3 bases, with 9 bases between them. CDR3 sequence reads: CASSSWVDTEAFF. The CDR3 DNA sequence: TGTGCCAGCAGTTCCTGGGTGGACACTGAAGCTTTCTTT.

This clonotype was counted at least ten times. The chain has TRBV20-1 and TRBJ2-5; 8 nucleotides agree with TRBD1. The V gene end was trimmed by 6 bases and the J gene end by 5 bases; junction bases not matched to a gene: 5. The CDR3 totals 12 residues. In germline, CDR1 is DFQATT, CDR2 SNEGSKA (reference sequence). The CDR3 loop is CSAPRGRETQYF. CDR3 DNA sequence: TGCAGTGCACCCAGGGGGCGGGAGACCCAGTACTTC.

This clonotype was seen many times. The gene calls are TRBV7-6 and TRBJ2-1; weak D call: TRBD1 (5 bases). CDR1 is SGHVS and CDR2 is FNYEAQ in the germline V gene. The V end was cut by 5 bases, the J end by 0 bases, with 14 bases between. The CDR3 has 16 residues. The CDR3 coding sequence is TGTGCCAGCAGCCCTCAGGGATTAAGCTCCTACAATGAGCAGTTCTTC. Its protein is CASSPQGLSSYNEQFF.

The sample holds many counts of this clonotype. The chain joins TRBV12-3 or TRBV12-4 to TRBJ2-5; either TRBD1 or TRBD2 may supply D (5 bases each). V was clipped by 1 base and J by 1 base, with 10 bases between them. The CDR3 spans 15 residues. The CDR3 loop is CASSLGGAPQETQYF. The CDR3 bases are TGTGCCAGCAGTTTAGGAGGGGCACCCCAAGAGACCCAGTACTTC.

The chain employs TRBV20-1 and TRBJ2-7, with TRBD1 identical over 10 bases. This CDR3 has 15 amino acids. The ends lost 3 bases at V and 6 bases at J; junction bases unmatched: 11. Germline V gene lookup returns CDR1 DFQATT and CDR2 SNEGSKA (reference sequence). CDR3 DNA: TGCAGTGCTAGTGCTCGGGACAGGGGAACGATCGAGCAGTACTTC. Translated: CSASARDRGTIEQYF.

V is TRBV2 and J is TRBJ2-5; no reliable D call. V was cut by 4 bases and J by 1 base, with 13 bases left in between. The CDR3 has 15 residues. CDR1 and CDR2 from the germline V gene are SNHLY and FYNNEI. CDR3 sequence reads: CASSGSFQPQETQYF. As DNA, the CDR3 is TGTGCCAGCAGTGGAAGTTTCCAGCCCCAAGAGACCCAGTACTTC.

This clonotype came up many times. J is TRBJ2-7 and V is TRBV7-2; 9 bases match TRBD2. V shed 5 bases and J 4 bases; nucleotides not matched to a gene: 24. Germline V CDR1 and CDR2: SGHTA, FQGNSA. The CDR3 spans 20 residues. CDR3: CASSPGLASYERLASYEQYF. The CDR3 DNA follows: TGTGCCAGCAGCCCGGGACTAGCCTCGTACGAGCGACTAGCCTCGTACGAGCAGTACTTC.

This clonotype was counted ten times or more. The V and J genes are TRBV29-1 and TRBJ2-7, with D uncertain. CDR1 is SQVTM, CDR2 ANQGSEA, per germline. This CDR3 is 11 amino acids long. The V end lost 6 bases, the J end lost 4 bases, and 10 bases lay between the germline ends. In DNA, the CDR3 is TGCAGCGTATCAGGAGTGTACGAGCAGTACTTC. The encoded protein is CSVSGVYEQYF.

This clonotype was seen repeatedly, ten times or more. The rearrangement joins TRBV7-9 to TRBJ2-3, with D hard to call. This CDR3 region has 12 residues. CDR1 SEHNR and CDR2 FQNEAQ come from the germline V gene (reference sequence). Between the trimmed V and J ends, which lost 5 bases and 0 bases, there was a span of 3 bases. The CDR3 bases are TGTGCCAGCAGCCGTAGCACAGATACGCAGTATTTT. This translates into CASSRSTDTQYF. Full variable domain (outside the CDR3, taken from reference TRBV7-9 and TRBJ2-3): DTGVSQNPRHKITKRGQNVTFRCDPISEHNRLYWYRQTLGQGPEFLTYFQNEAQLEKSRLLSDRFSAERPKGSFSTLEIQRTEQGDSAMYLCASSRSTDTQYFGPGTRLTVL.

This clonotype came up many times. This chain connects TRBV11-3 to TRBJ2-7; TRBD1 agrees at 11 bases. J was trimmed by 2 bases and V by 5 bases; bases with no gene match: 14. The germline gives CDR1 SGHNT, CDR2 YENEEA. The CDR3 has 18 amino acids. CDR3 bases: TGTGCCAGCAGCCCTTTACCGGGACAGGGGGTCTTCACCTACGAGCAGTACTTC. Protein sequence: CASSPLPGQGVFTYEQYF.

This clonotype was found many times. V usage is TRBV5-1 and J usage is TRBJ2-3; D remains unclear. V dropped 0 bases and J dropped 1 base, with 15 bases sitting between them. This CDR3 is built from 17 residues. Germline V CDR1 and CDR2: SGHRS, YFSETQ. This chain's CDR3 is CASSLEAVVDGTDTQYF. The CDR3 bases are TGCGCCAGCAGCTTGGAGGCAGTGGTGGATGGCACAGATACGCAGTATTTT.

This clonotype occurred many times. The V and J genes are TRBV7-9 and TRBJ2-1, with D perhaps matching TRBD2 (6 bases). Deletions cut 3 bases from V and 9 bases from J, with 21 bases between. CDR3 length: 16 residues. Per germline, CDR1 SEHNR and CDR2 FQNEAQ (reference sequence). CDR3 sequence (DNA): TGTGCCAGCAGCTTGCCTCTCGGGACTGCAGTGGGTGAGCAGTTCTTC. Its translation: CASSLPLGTAVGEQFF.

This chain joins TRBV7-9 and TRBJ2-3; D ambiguous. This CDR3 comprises 12 residues. The V gene's germline CDR1 is SEHNR and CDR2 FQNEAQ (reference sequence). Trimming removed 5 bases at V and 7 bases at J, with 10 bases between. The CDR3 protein is CASSPKGYTQYF. Written as DNA, the CDR3 is TGTGCCAGCAGCCCGAAAGGTTATACGCAGTATTTT.